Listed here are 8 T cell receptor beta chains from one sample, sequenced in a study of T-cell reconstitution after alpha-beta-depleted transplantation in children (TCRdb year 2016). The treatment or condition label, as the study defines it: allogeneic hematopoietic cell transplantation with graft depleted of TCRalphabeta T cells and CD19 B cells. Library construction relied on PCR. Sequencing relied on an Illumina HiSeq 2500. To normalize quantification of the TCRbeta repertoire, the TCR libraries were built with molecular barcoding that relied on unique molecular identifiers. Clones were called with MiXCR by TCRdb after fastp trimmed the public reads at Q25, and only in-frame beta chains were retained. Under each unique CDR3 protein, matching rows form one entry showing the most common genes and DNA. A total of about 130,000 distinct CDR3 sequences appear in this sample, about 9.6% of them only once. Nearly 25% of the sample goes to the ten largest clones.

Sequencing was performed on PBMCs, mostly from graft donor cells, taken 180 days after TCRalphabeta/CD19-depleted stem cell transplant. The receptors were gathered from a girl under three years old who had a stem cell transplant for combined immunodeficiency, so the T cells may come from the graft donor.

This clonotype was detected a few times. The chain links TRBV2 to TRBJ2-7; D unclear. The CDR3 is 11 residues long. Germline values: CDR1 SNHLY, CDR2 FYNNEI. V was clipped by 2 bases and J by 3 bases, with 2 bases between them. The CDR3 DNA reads TGTGCCAGCAGTGAAATCTACGAGCAGTACTTC. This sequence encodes CASSEIYEQYF.

The CDR3 here is CASSRFTLQGKSAWNEQFF. The CDR3 coding sequence is TGCGCCAGCAGCCGTTTTACCCTACAGGGAAAGAGTGCGTGGAATGAGCAGTTCTTC. The rearrangement links TRBV5-1 to TRBJ2-1; perhaps TRBD1 as D (6 bases). The CDR3 contains 19 residues. V shed 4 bases and J shed 7 bases, with 30 bases lying between them. Looked up from germline, CDR1 is SGHRS and CDR2 is YFSETQ.

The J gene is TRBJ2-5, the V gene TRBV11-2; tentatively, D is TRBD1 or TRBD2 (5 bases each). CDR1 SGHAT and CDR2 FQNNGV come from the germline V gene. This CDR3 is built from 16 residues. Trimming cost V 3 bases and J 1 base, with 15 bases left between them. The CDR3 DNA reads TGTGCCAGCAGCTTTTACCGGGACCGTTTCCAAGAGACCCAGTACTTC. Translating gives CASSFYRDRFQETQYF.

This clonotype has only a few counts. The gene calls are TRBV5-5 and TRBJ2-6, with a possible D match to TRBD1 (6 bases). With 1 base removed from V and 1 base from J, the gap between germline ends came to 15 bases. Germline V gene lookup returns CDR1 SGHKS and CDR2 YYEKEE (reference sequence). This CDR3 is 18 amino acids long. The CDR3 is CASSLRQAPRSGANVLTF. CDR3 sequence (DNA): TGTGCCAGCAGCTTGCGACAGGCCCCAAGGTCTGGGGCCAACGTCCTGACTTTC.

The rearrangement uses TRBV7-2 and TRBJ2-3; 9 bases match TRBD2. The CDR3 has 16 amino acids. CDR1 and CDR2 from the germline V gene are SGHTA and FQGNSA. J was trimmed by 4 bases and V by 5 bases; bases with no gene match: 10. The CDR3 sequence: CASSLGGKRGADTQYF. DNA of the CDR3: TGTGCCAGCAGCCTCGGGGGGAAGCGGGGGGCAGATACGCAGTATTTT.

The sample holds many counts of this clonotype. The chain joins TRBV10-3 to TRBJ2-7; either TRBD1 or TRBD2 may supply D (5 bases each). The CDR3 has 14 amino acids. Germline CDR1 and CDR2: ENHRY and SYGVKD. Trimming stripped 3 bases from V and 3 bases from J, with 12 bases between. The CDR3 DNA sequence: TGTGCCATCAGTGACGGGACGGACAACTACGAGCAGTACTTC. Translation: CAISDGTDNYEQYF.

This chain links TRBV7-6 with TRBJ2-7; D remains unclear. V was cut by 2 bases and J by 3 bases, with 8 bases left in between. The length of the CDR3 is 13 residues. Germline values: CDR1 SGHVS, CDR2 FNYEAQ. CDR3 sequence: CASSLSDIYEQYF. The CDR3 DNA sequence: TGTGCCAGCAGCTTATCCGACATCTACGAGCAGTACTTC. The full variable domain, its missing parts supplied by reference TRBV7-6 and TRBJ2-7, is GAGVSQSPRYKVTKRGQDVALRCDPISGHVSLYWYRQALGQGPEFLTYFNYEAQQDKSGLPNDRFSAERPEGSISTLTIQRTEQRDSAMYRCASSLSDIYEQYFGPGTRLTVT.

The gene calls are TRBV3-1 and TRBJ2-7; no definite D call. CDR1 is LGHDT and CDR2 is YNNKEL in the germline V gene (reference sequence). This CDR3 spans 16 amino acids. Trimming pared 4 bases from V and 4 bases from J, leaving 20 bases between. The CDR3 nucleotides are TGTGCCAGCAGCCGTCAACAAGGCCCCTTAGGGTACGAGCAGTACTTC. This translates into CASSRQQGPLGYEQYF.